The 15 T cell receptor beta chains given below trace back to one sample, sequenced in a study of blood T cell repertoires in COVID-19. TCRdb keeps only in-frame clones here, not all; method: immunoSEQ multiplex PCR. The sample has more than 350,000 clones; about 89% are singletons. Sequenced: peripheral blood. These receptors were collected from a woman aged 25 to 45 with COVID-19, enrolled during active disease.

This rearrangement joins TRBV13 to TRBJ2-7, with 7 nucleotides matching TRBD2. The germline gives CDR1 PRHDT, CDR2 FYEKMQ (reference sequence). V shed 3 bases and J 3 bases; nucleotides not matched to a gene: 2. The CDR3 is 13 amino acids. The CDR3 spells CASSLRGIYEQYV. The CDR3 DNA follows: TGTGCCAGCAGCTTGCGGGGGATCTACGAGCAGTACGTC.

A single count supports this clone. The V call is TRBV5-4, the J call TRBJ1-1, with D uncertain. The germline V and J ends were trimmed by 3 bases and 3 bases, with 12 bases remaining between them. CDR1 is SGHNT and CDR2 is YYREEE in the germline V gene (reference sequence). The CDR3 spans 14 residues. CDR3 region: CASSSLTRYTEAFF. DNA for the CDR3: TGTGCCAGCAGCTCCCTGACTAGGTACACTGAAGCTTTCTTT.

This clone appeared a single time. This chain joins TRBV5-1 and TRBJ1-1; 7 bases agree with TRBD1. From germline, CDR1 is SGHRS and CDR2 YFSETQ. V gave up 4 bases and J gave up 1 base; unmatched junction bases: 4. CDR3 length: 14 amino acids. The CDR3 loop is CASSPGTANTEAFF. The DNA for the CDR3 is TGCGCCAGCAGCCCGGGGACAGCGAACACTGAAGCTTTCTTT.

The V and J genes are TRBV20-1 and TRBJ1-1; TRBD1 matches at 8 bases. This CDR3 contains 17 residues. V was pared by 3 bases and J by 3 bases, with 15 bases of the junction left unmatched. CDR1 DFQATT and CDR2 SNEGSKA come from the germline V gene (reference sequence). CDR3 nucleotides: TGCAGTGCTAGTGGTTGGCGCAGGGGGCAAGGGCACACTGAAGCTTTCTTT. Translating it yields CSASGWRRGQGHTEAFF.

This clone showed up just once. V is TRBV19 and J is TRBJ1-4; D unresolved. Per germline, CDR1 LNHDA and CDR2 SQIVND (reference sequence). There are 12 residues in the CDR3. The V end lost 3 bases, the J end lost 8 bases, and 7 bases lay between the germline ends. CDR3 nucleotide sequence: TGTGCCAGTAGTATGTCGTCCGAAAAACTGTTTTTT. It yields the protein CASSMSSEKLFF.

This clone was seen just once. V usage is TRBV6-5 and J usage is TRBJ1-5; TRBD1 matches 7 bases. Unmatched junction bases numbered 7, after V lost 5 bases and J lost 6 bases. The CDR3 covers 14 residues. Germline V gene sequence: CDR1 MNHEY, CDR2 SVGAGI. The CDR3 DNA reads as TGTGCCAGCAGTCTTAGACAGGGTCCTCAGCCCCAGCATTTT. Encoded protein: CASSLRQGPQPQHF.

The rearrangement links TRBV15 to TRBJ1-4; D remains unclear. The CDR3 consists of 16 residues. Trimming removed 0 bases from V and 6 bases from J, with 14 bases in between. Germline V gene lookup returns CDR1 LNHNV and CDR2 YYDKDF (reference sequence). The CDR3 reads CATSRDAATEDEKLFF. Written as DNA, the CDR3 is TGTGCCACCAGCAGAGATGCTGCGACTGAGGATGAAAAACTGTTTTTT. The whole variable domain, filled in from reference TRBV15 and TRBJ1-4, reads DAMVIQNPRYQVTQFGKPVTLSCSQTLNHNVMYWYQQKSSQAPKLLFHYYDKDFNNEADTPDNFQSRRPNTSFCFLDIRSPGLGDTAMYLCATSRDAATEDEKLFFGSGTQLSVL.

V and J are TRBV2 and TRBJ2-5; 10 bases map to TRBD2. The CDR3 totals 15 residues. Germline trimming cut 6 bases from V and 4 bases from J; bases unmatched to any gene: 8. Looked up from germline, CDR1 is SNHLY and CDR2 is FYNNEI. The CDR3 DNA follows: TGTGCCAGCAGGTGGCTAGCGGGAGTCGGAGAGACCCAGTACTTC. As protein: CASRWLAGVGETQYF.

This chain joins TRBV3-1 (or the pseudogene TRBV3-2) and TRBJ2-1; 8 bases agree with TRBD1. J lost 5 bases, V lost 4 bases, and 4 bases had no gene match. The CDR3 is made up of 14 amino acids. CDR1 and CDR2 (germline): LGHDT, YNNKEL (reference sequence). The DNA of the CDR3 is TGTGCCAGCAGCCGACAGGGGCCGCACAATGAGCAGTTCTTC. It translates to CASSRQGPHNEQFF.

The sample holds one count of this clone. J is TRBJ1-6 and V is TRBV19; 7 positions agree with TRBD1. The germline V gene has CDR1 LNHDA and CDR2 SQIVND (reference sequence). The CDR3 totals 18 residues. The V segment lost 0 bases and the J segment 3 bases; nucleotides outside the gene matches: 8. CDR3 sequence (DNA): TGTGCCAGTAGTATAGATCCAGTGACAGGGTACTATAATTCACCCCTCCACTTT. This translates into CASSIDPVTGYYNSPLHF. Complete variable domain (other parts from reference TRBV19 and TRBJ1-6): DGGITQSPKYLFRKEGQNVTLSCEQNLNHDAMYWYRQDPGQGLRLIYYSQIVNDFQKGDIAEGYSVSREKKESFPLTVTSAQKNPTAFYLCASSIDPVTGYYNSPLHFGNGTRLTVT.

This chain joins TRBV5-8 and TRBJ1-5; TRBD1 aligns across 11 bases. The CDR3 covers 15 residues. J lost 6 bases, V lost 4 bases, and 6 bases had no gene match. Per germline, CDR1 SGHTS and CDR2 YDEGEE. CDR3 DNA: TGTGCCAGCAGCCCCGGGACAGGGGGAGGTCAGCCCCAGCATTTT. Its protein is CASSPGTGGGQPQHF. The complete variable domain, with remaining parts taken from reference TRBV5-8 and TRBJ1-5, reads EAGVTQSPTHLIKTRGQQATLRCSPISGHTSVYWYQQALGLGLQFLLWYDEGEERNRGNFPPRFSGRQFPNYSSELNVNALELEDSALYLCASSPGTGGGQPQHFGDGTRLSIL.

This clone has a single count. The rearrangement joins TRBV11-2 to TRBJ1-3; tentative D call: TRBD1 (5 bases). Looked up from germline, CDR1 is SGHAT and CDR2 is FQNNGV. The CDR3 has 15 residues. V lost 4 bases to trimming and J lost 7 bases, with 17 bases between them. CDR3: CASSSYRDRGNTIYF. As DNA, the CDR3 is TGTGCCAGCAGCTCCTACCGGGACCGGGGGAACACCATATATTTT.

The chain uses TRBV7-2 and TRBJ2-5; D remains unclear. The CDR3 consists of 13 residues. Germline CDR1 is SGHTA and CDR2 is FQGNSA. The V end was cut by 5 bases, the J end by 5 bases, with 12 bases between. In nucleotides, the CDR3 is TGTGCCAGCAGCCCTAGGTTTGGGGAGACCCAGTACTTC. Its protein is CASSPRFGETQYF.

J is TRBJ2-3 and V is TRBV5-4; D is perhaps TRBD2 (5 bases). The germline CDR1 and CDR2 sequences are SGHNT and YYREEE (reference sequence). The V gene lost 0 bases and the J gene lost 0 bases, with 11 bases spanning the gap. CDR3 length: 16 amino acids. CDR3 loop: CASSLAGSRSTDTQYF. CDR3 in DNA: TGTGCCAGCAGCTTGGCGGGGTCCCGAAGCACAGATACGCAGTATTTT.

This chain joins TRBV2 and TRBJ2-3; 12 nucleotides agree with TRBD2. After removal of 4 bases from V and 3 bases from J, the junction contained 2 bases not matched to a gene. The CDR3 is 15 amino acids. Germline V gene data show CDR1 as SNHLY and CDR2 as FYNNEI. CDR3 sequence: CASSGTSGETDTQYF. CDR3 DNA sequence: TGTGCCAGCAGTGGGACTAGCGGGGAGACAGATACGCAGTATTTT.